The clone carrying this TCR beta chain was seen repeatedly, ten times or more. What it binds is unknown. TCRdb reprocessed the reads via MiXCR and lists one record per CDR3 protein. This table has roughly 19,000 distinct CDR3 sequences, roughly 22% appearing once. The sample originates from a study of lung T cells in sarcoidosis with Löfgren's syndrome. The study's findings and limits: Löfgren's syndrome patients reportedly showed greatest TRAV12-1 and TRBV2 expansion versus controls. TRBV2 was the preferred pairing partner of TRAV12-1, with similar CDR3s. Multiple Löfgren's syndrome patients reportedly shared TRAV12-1 and TRBV2 CDR3 motifs.

This CDR3 is 18 amino acids long. The germline CDR1 and CDR2 sequences are LGHNA and YNFKEQ. Trimming removed 0 bases from V and 3 bases from J; junction bases left unmatched: 10. This TCR came from a human donor with sarcoidosis (Löfgren's syndrome or another form), or a control subject (not recorded which). V usage is TRBV4-2 and J usage is TRBJ2-2; 7 bases line up with TRBD2. What was sequenced was CD4+ T cells from PBMCs. CDR3: CASSQDPPASGYTGELFF. The CDR3, as DNA: TGTGCCAGCAGCCAAGATCCTCCCGCTAGCGGTTACACCGGGGAGCTGTTTTTT.